This is a list of T cell receptor beta chains from one sample in a study of shared clonotypes between healthy human individuals. Here immunoSEQ multiplex PCR was the method, and the copy in TCRdb shows in-frame clones only, minus some. The table has 2.3 million or so clones, approximately 95% seen once; the top ten hold 0.39%. The sequenced sample was naive CD4+ T cells from PBMCs. The receptor source for this set is a man aged 18 to 30 in good health. Some clones in this sample may be carry-over from other donors' samples. Each CDR3 is given with its conserved first and last residue. Each record gives: J gene, CDR3 length, D gene, V gene, clone size, CDR3 DNA, CDR3 protein. A D gene is named only where the DNA matches it firmly. Clone sizes are given selectively: once, few, many, or a class where the clone is expanded.

j_call: TRBJ2-7; cdr3_length: 15; d_call: TRBD2; v_call: TRBV9; clone_size: NA; cdr3_nt: TGTGCCAGCAGCGTAGCAGCGGGAGCACGTGGCGAGCAGTACTTC; cdr3_aa: CASSVAAGARGEQYF
j_call: TRBJ1-3; cdr3_length: 16; d_call: TRBD1; v_call: TRBV9; clone_size: NA; cdr3_nt: TGTACCAGCAGCGTAGGGGCAGGGGGATATGGAAACACCATATATTTT; cdr3_aa: CTSSVGAGGYGNTIYF
j_call: TRBJ2-1; cdr3_length: 15; d_call: TRBD2; v_call: TRBV27; clone_size: NA; cdr3_nt: TGTGCCAGCAGTTCTCGACTAGCGGGAGGAAATGAGCAGTTCTTC; cdr3_aa: CASSSRLAGGNEQFF
j_call: TRBJ1-2; cdr3_length: 12; d_call: TRBD1; v_call: TRBV2; clone_size: few; cdr3_nt: TGTGCCAGGACTACAGGGGGCTATGGCTACACCTTC; cdr3_aa: CARTTGGYGYTF
j_call: TRBJ1-3; cdr3_length: 16; d_call: TRBD1; v_call: TRBV23-1; clone_size: NA; cdr3_nt: TGCGCCAGCAGTCAGCCGGGACAGGGAGCTCCGGACACCATATATTTT; cdr3_aa: CASSQPGQGAPDTIYF
j_call: TRBJ1-1; cdr3_length: 14; d_call: NA; v_call: TRBV7-9; clone_size: NA; cdr3_nt: TGTGCCAGCAGCCAAGACAGGACTTACACTGAAGCTTTCTTT; cdr3_aa: CASSQDRTYTEAFF
j_call: TRBJ2-7; cdr3_length: 16; d_call: TRBD1; v_call: TRBV27; clone_size: NA; cdr3_nt: TGTGCCAGCAGTTTATCTGTGAGACAGGGATACCACGAGCAGTACTTC; cdr3_aa: CASSLSVRQGYHEQYF
j_call: TRBJ2-4; cdr3_length: 15; d_call: TRBD1; v_call: TRBV5-1; clone_size: NA; cdr3_nt: TGCGCCAGCAGCCCGAGCCGAGGACAGGGGCACATTCAGTACTTC; cdr3_aa: CASSPSRGQGHIQYF
j_call: TRBJ2-7; cdr3_length: 16; d_call: TRBD2; v_call: TRBV5-4; clone_size: NA; cdr3_nt: TGTGCCAGCAGCTTGGGGCTAGCGGAATCCTCCTACGAGCAGTACTTC; cdr3_aa: CASSLGLAESSYEQYF
j_call: TRBJ2-3; cdr3_length: 16; d_call: NA; v_call: TRBV9; clone_size: NA; cdr3_nt: TGTGCCAGCAGCGCCGAACTAGCAGCTAGCACAGATACGCAGTATTTT; cdr3_aa: CASSAELAASTDTQYF
j_call: TRBJ1-4; cdr3_length: 14; d_call: NA; v_call: TRBV2; clone_size: NA; cdr3_nt: TGTGCCAGCAGTGATGGTCGGTTCAATGAAAAACTGTTTTTT; cdr3_aa: CASSDGRFNEKLFF
j_call: TRBJ1-1; cdr3_length: 14; d_call: TRBD1; v_call: TRBV7-2; clone_size: NA; cdr3_nt: TGTGCCAGCAGCTTAGCCGGGACAGGGACTGAAGCTTTCTTT; cdr3_aa: CASSLAGTGTEAFF
j_call: TRBJ2-7; cdr3_length: 15; d_call: NA; v_call: TRBV7-2; clone_size: NA; cdr3_nt: TGTGCCAGCAGCCAACGGGAGCCCCGGTCCTACGAGCAGTACTTC; cdr3_aa: CASSQREPRSYEQYF
j_call: TRBJ2-2; cdr3_length: 14; d_call: NA; v_call: TRBV6-6; clone_size: NA; cdr3_nt: TGTGCCAGCAGATACAGGGTGGACACCGGGGAGCTGTTTTTT; cdr3_aa: CASRYRVDTGELFF
j_call: TRBJ1-2; cdr3_length: 17; d_call: TRBD1; v_call: TRBV28; clone_size: NA; cdr3_nt: TGTGCCAGCAGACCAACAATCGGGGACAGGGGAGACTATGGCTACACCTTC; cdr3_aa: CASRPTIGDRGDYGYTF
j_call: TRBJ2-7; cdr3_length: 14; d_call: TRBD1; v_call: TRBV7-2; clone_size: NA; cdr3_nt: TGTGCCAGCAGCACCGGGACAGGGGTCTACGAGCAGTACTTC; cdr3_aa: CASSTGTGVYEQYF
j_call: TRBJ2-7; cdr3_length: 13; d_call: NA; v_call: TRBV10-1; clone_size: NA; cdr3_nt: TGCGCCAGCAGTGGGACACCCCGCTACGAGCAGTACTTC; cdr3_aa: CASSGTPRYEQYF
j_call: TRBJ2-7; cdr3_length: 15; d_call: NA; v_call: TRBV19; clone_size: NA; cdr3_nt: TGTGCCAGTAGTGGGGGACAAAAGGACCTTCCCGAGCAGTACTTC; cdr3_aa: CASSGGQKDLPEQYF
j_call: TRBJ2-1; cdr3_length: 21; d_call: NA; v_call: TRBV4-1; clone_size: NA; cdr3_nt: TGCGCCAGCAGCCAAGATTTATGGTATTCGATACTAGCCACTCCGAACAATGAGCAGTTCTTC; cdr3_aa: CASSQDLWYSILATPNNEQFF
j_call: TRBJ1-5; cdr3_length: 16; d_call: NA; v_call: TRBV19; clone_size: NA; cdr3_nt: TGTGCCAGTAGTATAGAGGCCGTGTACGTAGGACAGCCCCAGCATTTT; cdr3_aa: CASSIEAVYVGQPQHF
j_call: TRBJ2-2; cdr3_length: 12; d_call: NA; v_call: TRBV7-3; clone_size: NA; cdr3_nt: TGTGCCAGCAGCTTTGAGACCGGGGAGCTGTTTTTT; cdr3_aa: CASSFETGELFF
j_call: TRBJ2-2; cdr3_length: 14; d_call: NA; v_call: TRBV30; clone_size: NA; cdr3_nt: TGTGCCTGGAGTGTAGGGGTCATTACCGGGGAGCTGTTTTTT; cdr3_aa: CAWSVGVITGELFF
j_call: TRBJ2-7; cdr3_length: 16; d_call: TRBD2; v_call: TRBV28; clone_size: once; cdr3_nt: TGTGCCAGCAGTCTCTCAGCGGGAGCACCTCGCTACGAGCAGTACTTC; cdr3_aa: CASSLSAGAPRYEQYF
j_call: TRBJ1-3; cdr3_length: 15; d_call: NA; v_call: TRBV2; clone_size: NA; cdr3_nt: TGTGCCAGCAGGGCCGCCCCCGGCTCTGGAAACACCATATATTTT; cdr3_aa: CASRAAPGSGNTIYF
j_call: TRBJ2-1; cdr3_length: 13; d_call: NA; v_call: TRBV5-1; clone_size: NA; cdr3_nt: TGCGCCAGCAGCTTGGGTGGGGATTGGGAGCAGTTCTTC; cdr3_aa: CASSLGGDWEQFF
j_call: TRBJ1-5; cdr3_length: 15; d_call: NA; v_call: TRBV7-9; clone_size: NA; cdr3_nt: TGTGCCAGTGGTCAGACCGGGGCCCCTGAGCAGCCCCAGCATTTT; cdr3_aa: CASGQTGAPEQPQHF
j_call: TRBJ2-7; cdr3_length: 13; d_call: NA; v_call: TRBV11-2; clone_size: NA; cdr3_nt: TGTGCCAGCAGCATAGGACAGAACTACGAGCAGTACTTC; cdr3_aa: CASSIGQNYEQYF
j_call: TRBJ2-5; cdr3_length: 13; d_call: NA; v_call: TRBV19; clone_size: NA; cdr3_nt: TGTGCCAGTAGGATACTAGGCGAGGAGACCCAGTACTTC; cdr3_aa: CASRILGEETQYF
j_call: TRBJ2-7; cdr3_length: 16; d_call: TRBD2; v_call: TRBV18; clone_size: NA; cdr3_nt: TGTGCCAGCTCACCACCGGGGGGGTCTAATCCCCTCGAGCAGTACTTC; cdr3_aa: CASSPPGGSNPLEQYF
j_call: TRBJ2-7; cdr3_length: 13; d_call: NA; v_call: TRBV6-6; clone_size: NA; cdr3_nt: TGTGCCAGCACGGGTTTCGGGTTCCACGAGCAGTACTTC; cdr3_aa: CASTGFGFHEQYF
j_call: TRBJ2-6; cdr3_length: 15; d_call: NA; v_call: TRBV28; clone_size: NA; cdr3_nt: TGTGCCAGCAGTTTCGTCGGCTCTGGGGCCAACGTCCTGACTTTC; cdr3_aa: CASSFVGSGANVLTF
j_call: TRBJ2-5; cdr3_length: 14; d_call: NA; v_call: TRBV28; clone_size: once; cdr3_nt: TGTGCCAGCAGTACCGTTGGAGGACAAGAGACCCAGTACTTC; cdr3_aa: CASSTVGGQETQYF
j_call: TRBJ2-7; cdr3_length: 17; d_call: TRBD2; v_call: TRBV7-2; clone_size: NA; cdr3_nt: TGTGCCAGCAGCCCCTACGGGACTAGCGGGAGCCCCTACGAGCAGTACTTC; cdr3_aa: CASSPYGTSGSPYEQYF
j_call: TRBJ2-2; cdr3_length: 14; d_call: NA; v_call: TRBV18; clone_size: NA; cdr3_nt: TGTGCCAGCTCACCAGAAAGGGAGATCGGGGAGCTGTTTTTT; cdr3_aa: CASSPEREIGELFF
j_call: TRBJ1-5; cdr3_length: 13; d_call: NA; v_call: TRBV2; clone_size: NA; cdr3_nt: TGTGCCAGCAACCTCCATCCCAATCAGCCCCAGCATTTT; cdr3_aa: CASNLHPNQPQHF
j_call: TRBJ1-2; cdr3_length: 15; d_call: NA; v_call: TRBV28; clone_size: NA; cdr3_nt: TGTGCCAGCACGCGGGTGTCCGGGAGTAACTATGGCTACACCTTC; cdr3_aa: CASTRVSGSNYGYTF
j_call: TRBJ2-1; cdr3_length: 17; d_call: NA; v_call: TRBV7-6; clone_size: NA; cdr3_nt: TGTGCCAGCAGCTTAGATAGCCGGGCCTACTCCTACAATGAGCAGTTCTTC; cdr3_aa: CASSLDSRAYSYNEQFF
j_call: TRBJ1-2; cdr3_length: 13; d_call: TRBD1; v_call: TRBV5-1; clone_size: NA; cdr3_nt: TGCGCCAGCAGCCAAACAGGGGACTATGGCTACACCTTC; cdr3_aa: CASSQTGDYGYTF
j_call: TRBJ2-5; cdr3_length: 13; d_call: NA; v_call: TRBV4-1; clone_size: NA; cdr3_nt: TGCGCCAGCAGCCAAGATCTGATGGAGACCCAGTACTTC; cdr3_aa: CASSQDLMETQYF
j_call: TRBJ2-7; cdr3_length: 17; d_call: TRBD1; v_call: TRBV7-2; clone_size: NA; cdr3_nt: TGTGCCAGCAGCCCGCAAAGGACAGGGGTTAGGTCCTACGAGCAGTACTTC; cdr3_aa: CASSPQRTGVRSYEQYF
j_call: TRBJ1-2; cdr3_length: 12; d_call: TRBD1; v_call: TRBV9; clone_size: NA; cdr3_nt: TGTGCCAGCAGCGCACAGGGGCACGGCTACACCTTC; cdr3_aa: CASSAQGHGYTF
j_call: TRBJ1-3; cdr3_length: 16; d_call: NA; v_call: TRBV7-9; clone_size: NA; cdr3_nt: TGTGCCAGCAGCTTAGACAGGGCCGGTTTTCTGAACACCATATATTTT; cdr3_aa: CASSLDRAGFLNTIYF
j_call: TRBJ2-1; cdr3_length: 17; d_call: TRBD2; v_call: TRBV28; clone_size: NA; cdr3_nt: TGTGCCAGCAGCCTAAGGCAGCGGGAGACGAAGAGGGATGAGCAGTTCTTC; cdr3_aa: CASSLRQRETKRDEQFF
j_call: TRBJ2-1; cdr3_length: 17; d_call: TRBD2; v_call: TRBV5-1; clone_size: once; cdr3_nt: TGCGCCAGCAGCTTGGCCGTAGGACTAGCGGGTTACAATGAGCAGTTCTTC; cdr3_aa: CASSLAVGLAGYNEQFF
j_call: TRBJ1-4; cdr3_length: 14; d_call: TRBD1; v_call: TRBV28; clone_size: NA; cdr3_nt: TGTGCCAGCAGGCGGACAGGGGGGAATGAAAAACTGTTTTTT; cdr3_aa: CASRRTGGNEKLFF
j_call: TRBJ1-1; cdr3_length: 14; d_call: NA; v_call: TRBV5-8; clone_size: NA; cdr3_nt: TGTGCCAGCACCAGAGGGGGGCCGGAGACTGAAGCTTTCTTT; cdr3_aa: CASTRGGPETEAFF
j_call: TRBJ1-1; cdr3_length: 13; d_call: NA; v_call: TRBV6-6; clone_size: NA; cdr3_nt: TGTGCCAGCAGTTTCTCTGTGAACACTGAAGCTTTCTTT; cdr3_aa: CASSFSVNTEAFF
j_call: TRBJ1-1; cdr3_length: 17; d_call: NA; v_call: TRBV19; clone_size: NA; cdr3_nt: TGTGCCAGTAGTATAGCCGAGGTGAAACGGGAGAACACTGAAGCTTTCTTT; cdr3_aa: CASSIAEVKRENTEAFF
j_call: TRBJ1-1; cdr3_length: 12; d_call: TRBD1; v_call: TRBV2; clone_size: NA; cdr3_nt: TGTGCCAGCAGGACAGGGAGGACTGAAGCTTTCTTT; cdr3_aa: CASRTGRTEAFF